The rows below give T cell receptor beta chains drawn from one sample of a study of blood T cell repertoires in COVID-19. Libraries were prepared by immunoSEQ multiplex PCR; TCRdb keeps only in-frame clonotypes and omits some of them. The sample records around 100,000 clones, around 80% being singletons. The sequenced sample consisted of peripheral blood. The origin of the receptors is a human donor in a cohort sampled during active COVID-19. CDR3s include the opening cysteine and the closing phenylalanine or tryptophan. D genes are given only for firm matches. Only some rows state a clone size, as once, few, many or a class for expanded clones.

v_call	j_call	clone_size	d_call	cdr3_length	cdr3_nt	cdr3_aa
TRBV3-1/TRBV3-2	TRBJ1-2	once	-	13	TGTGCCAGCAGCCCCCAGGGGCAGACAGGCGGGACCTTC	CASSPQGQTGGTF
TRBV4-2	TRBJ2-1	-	-	16	TGTGCCAGCAGCCAAGAAGGCGGGGCCCGCTACAATGAGCAGTTCTTC	CASSQEGGARYNEQFF
TRBV19	TRBJ2-3	-	TRBD1	13	TGTGCCACCGCGGACAGGGCGGCAGATACGCAGTATTTT	CATADRAADTQYF
TRBV5-1	TRBJ1-2	-	-	15	TGCGCCAGCAGCTCCGGACTCACTCCGAGGGATGGCTACACCTTC	CASSSGLTPRDGYTF
TRBV19	TRBJ1-5	-	-	14	TGTGCCAGTACCGATGCGGGAGCGGTTCAGCCCCAGCATTTT	CASTDAGAVQPQHF
TRBV19	TRBJ1-3	-	TRBD1	16	TGTGCCAGTAGAGGACAGGGCCCTTGGACTGGAAACACCATATATTTT	CASRGQGPWTGNTIYF
TRBV10-3	TRBJ2-1	-	TRBD2	13	TGTGCCATCAGTGGGACTAGCAGCAATGAGCAGTTCTTC	CAISGTSSNEQFF
TRBV3-1/TRBV3-2	TRBJ2-1	-	-	15	TGTGCCAGCAGCCCGGAGGTGGGGTCGCTCAATGAGCAGTTCTTC	CASSPEVGSLNEQFF
TRBV7-2	TRBJ2-3	once	-	14	TGTGCCAGCAGCTTAGCGCCAGCGACAGATACGCAGTATTTT	CASSLAPATDTQYF
TRBV5-4	TRBJ2-2	-	TRBD2	17	TGTGCCAGCAGCTCGGACGGCGGGGGAGCGAACACCGGGGAGCTGTTTTTT	CASSSDGGGANTGELFF
TRBV2	TRBJ2-2	-	-	14	TGTGCCAGCAGTGTCAGACAGGACACCGGGGAGCTGTTTTTT	CASSVRQDTGELFF
TRBV5-1	TRBJ2-2	-	TRBD1	15	TGCGCCAGCAGCTTGGGACAGGGAATGACCGGGGAGCTGTTTTTT	CASSLGQGMTGELFF
TRBV5-4	TRBJ2-5	-	-	13	TGTGCCAGCAGCTACAGGTACGAAGAGACCCAGTACTTC	CASSYRYEETQYF
TRBV19	TRBJ2-3	-	-	13	TGTGCCAGTAGTGGCGGGGCGCGGGATACGCAGTATTTT	CASSGGARDTQYF
TRBV6-1	TRBJ1-6	-	-	13	TGTGCCAGCAGTGAAGCCTCAACTAGACCCCTCCACTTT	CASSEASTRPLHF
TRBV11-1	TRBJ2-2	-	-	16	TGTGCCAGCAGTGAAATTGGTCAGGGGAGAACCGGGGAGCTGTTTTTT	CASSEIGQGRTGELFF
TRBV3-1/TRBV3-2	TRBJ2-7	-	-	15	TGTGCCAGCAGCCAAGTTTTGGACACATCCTACGAGCAGTACTTC	CASSQVLDTSYEQYF
TRBV28	TRBJ1-1	few	TRBD1	12	TGTGCCAGCAGTTTGGGGACAGCTAAAGCTTTCTTT	CASSLGTAKAFF
TRBV20-1	TRBJ2-3	-	TRBD2	19	TGCAGTGCTAGTCCCAGCACACTGATAACTAGCGTCCCTATAGATACGCAGTATTTT	CSASPSTLITSVPIDTQYF
TRBV27	TRBJ2-3	-	-	15	TGTGCCAGCAGTCTACAGGGGACTAGTACAGATACGCAGTATTTT	CASSLQGTSTDTQYF
TRBV3-1/TRBV3-2	TRBJ2-7	-	TRBD2	17	TGTGCCAGCAGCCAAGTGGGTAGCGGGATTCGGGCCTACGAGCAGTACTTC	CASSQVGSGIRAYEQYF
TRBV11-2	TRBJ2-7	-	-	12	TGTGCCAGCAGCTTGCAGGGCTACGAGCAGTACTTC	CASSLQGYEQYF
TRBV6-6	TRBJ1-1	-	TRBD1	14	TGTGCCAGCAGTTACGGACAGGGCATGGGGGAAGCTTTCTTT	CASSYGQGMGEAFF
TRBV5-1	TRBJ2-1	-	TRBD2	15	TGCGCCAGCAGCTTGAGTCGAGCGGGGAACAATGAGCAGTTCTTC	CASSLSRAGNNEQFF
TRBV28	TRBJ1-4	-	TRBD1	13	TGTGCCAGCAGTAGGGGACAGTGGGAAAAACTGTTTTTT	CASSRGQWEKLFF
TRBV7-3	TRBJ1-2	few	TRBD1	13	TGTGCCAGCAGCCCCGGACAGGGTAATGGCTACACCTTC	CASSPGQGNGYTF
TRBV10-1	TRBJ2-7	-	TRBD1	19	TGCGCCAGCAGTGAGTCTGGATACCTCCCGGACAGGGGCATCTACGAGCAGTACTTC	CASSESGYLPDRGIYEQYF